One sample yielded the 19 T cell receptor beta chains listed below, sequenced in a study of technical replicates of blood from a few donors. Generated by immunoSEQ multiplex PCR, the TCRdb table keeps only in-frame clones and is missing some. Of 70,000 to 95,000 clones in the sample, around 95% were seen once. Sequencing was carried out using T cells isolated from PBMCs. These receptors originate from a human donor in good health.

The chain employs TRBV27 and TRBJ1-6; D remains unclear. The CDR3 sequence is 18 residues long. Trimming took 4 bases from V and 5 from J, leaving 21 bases between them. Per germline, CDR1 MNHEY and CDR2 SMNVEV (reference sequence). For the CDR3, the DNA is TGTGCCAGCAGTTCCCTCTACGTTCGGGGAGTTCATAATTCACCCCTCCACTTT. This codes for CASSSLYVRGVHNSPLHF.

The chain uses TRBV7-9 and TRBJ1-3, with D hard to call. CDR1 SEHNR and CDR2 FQNEAQ come from the germline V gene (reference sequence). The CDR3 is made up of 14 amino acids. With 6 bases removed from V and 0 bases from J, the gap between germline ends came to 9 bases. The CDR3 DNA reads TGTGCCAGCAGAAATCTGAGCTCTGGAAACACCATATATTTT. Amino acid sequence: CASRNLSSGNTIYF.

The chain links TRBV5-4 to TRBJ1-2, with D maybe TRBD1 (6 bases). The germline CDR1 and CDR2 sequences are SGHNT and YYREEE (reference sequence). Trimming removed 1 base at V and 7 bases at J, with 17 bases between. The CDR3 loop spans 15 amino acids. Written as DNA, the CDR3 is TGTGCCAGCAGCTTGAGGCACGTCACAGGGAGTGGCTACACCTTC. Translated: CASSLRHVTGSGYTF.

This clone was seen once. The chain joins TRBV15 to TRBJ2-7; D remains unclear. CDR3 length: 13 residues. Trimming took off 4 bases at V and 3 bases at J, with 10 bases between the two ends. The germline V gene has CDR1 LNHNV and CDR2 YYDKDF (reference sequence). CDR3 protein: CATSTRWLYEQYF. Written as DNA, the CDR3 is TGTGCCACCAGCACCAGATGGCTCTACGAGCAGTACTTC. The full variable domain, its missing parts supplied by reference TRBV15 and TRBJ2-7, is DAMVIQNPRYQVTQFGKPVTLSCSQTLNHNVMYWYQQKSSQAPKLLFHYYDKDFNNEADTPDNFQSRRPNTSFCFLDIRSPGLGDTAMYLCATSTRWLYEQYFGPGTRLTVT.

This rearrangement joins TRBV4-1 to TRBJ1-5, with no clear D. Germline CDR1 is MGHRA and CDR2 is YSYEKL. The CDR3 runs 14 residues. Trimming left V 2 bases short and J 3 bases short, with 8 bases between. CDR3 residues: CASSQFSSNQPQHF. The CDR3 DNA reads as TGCGCCAGCAGCCAATTCTCGTCCAATCAGCCCCAGCATTTT.

The chain carries TRBV5-8 and TRBJ2-5; 11 bases line up with TRBD2. The germline gives CDR1 SGHTS, CDR2 YDEGEE. After removal of 2 bases from V and 1 base from J, the junction contained 10 bases not matched to a gene. The CDR3 runs to 18 residues. This CDR3 is CASSFLLAGVSTQETQYF. As DNA, the CDR3 is TGTGCCAGCAGCTTTCTACTAGCGGGAGTCTCGACCCAAGAGACCCAGTACTTC.

This chain uses TRBV19 with TRBJ2-7, with 8 nucleotides matching TRBD1. The V gene end was trimmed by 8 bases and the J gene end by 2 bases; junction bases not matched to a gene: 5. Germline V gene data show CDR1 as LNHDA and CDR2 as SQIVND (reference sequence). The CDR3 totals 13 residues. This CDR3 is CASGWTGTYEQYF. CDR3 nucleotide sequence: TGTGCCAGTGGCTGGACAGGGACCTACGAGCAGTACTTC.

This clone was picked up one time. This rearrangement joins TRBV5-1 to TRBJ2-7, with 14 positions matching TRBD2. The CDR3 spans 19 residues. Germline V gene data show CDR1 as SGHRS and CDR2 as YFSETQ. Unmatched junction bases numbered 16, after V lost 2 bases and J lost 6 bases. This CDR3 is CASSFTGLAGEGGFSEQYF. The CDR3 nucleotides are TGCGCCAGCAGCTTTACGGGACTAGCGGGAGAGGGGGGTTTTTCCGAGCAGTACTTC.

This clone was picked up one time. The rearrangement joins TRBV12-5 to TRBJ1-1, with 8 positions matching TRBD1. Germline CDR1 is LGHNT and CDR2 is FRNRAP. The CDR3 is 16 amino acids. With 6 bases clipped from V and 0 bases from J, the junction kept 9 bases outside the gene matches. The DNA for the CDR3 is TGTGCTAGTGGCCACCGGACAGGGAGAATGAACACTGAAGCTTTCTTT. Its protein is CASGHRTGRMNTEAFF.

The chain couples TRBV15 to TRBJ1-2; 11 nucleotides match TRBD1. Per the germline V gene, CDR1 is LNHNV and CDR2 is YYDKDF (reference sequence). This CDR3 is 18 amino acids long. V lost 0 bases, J lost 6 bases, and 12 bases stayed unmatched. The CDR3 sequence: CATSRDYVEDRGPDGYTF. The CDR3 DNA reads as TGTGCCACCAGCAGAGATTATGTTGAGGACAGGGGGCCGGATGGCTACACCTTC.

The chain carries TRBV6-5 and TRBJ1-3, with D perhaps matching TRBD1 (6 bases). There are 15 residues in the CDR3. CDR1 and CDR2 from the germline V gene are MNHEY and SVGAGI. V was trimmed by 0 bases and J by 11 bases, leaving 17 bases between them. The CDR3 DNA reads as TGTGCCAGCAGTTACTCGACTTCAGGGGCAATCTCCATATATTTT. Amino acid sequence: CASSYSTSGAISIYF.

V is TRBV10-1 and J is TRBJ2-1; D not resolved. This CDR3 region has 14 residues. Trimming stripped 6 bases from V and 0 bases from J, with 9 bases between. Germline V gene lookup returns CDR1 WNHNN and CDR2 SYGVQD (reference sequence). CDR3 nucleotide sequence: TGCGCCAGCAGGGAGCCGCGCTCCTACAATGAGCAGTTCTTC. Encoded protein: CASREPRSYNEQFF.

This rearrangement joins TRBV5-4 to TRBJ2-2; TRBD2 might be the D (5 bases). Germline assignment: CDR1 SGHNT and CDR2 YYREEE (reference sequence). V was shortened by 2 bases and J by 5 bases, with 16 bases between the two germline ends. The CDR3 has 16 residues. DNA of the CDR3: TGTGCCAGCAGCTTAGTCGGAGGAGAGACAACCGGGGAGCTGTTTTTT. Translating it yields CASSLVGGETTGELFF. Variable domain in full (rest from reference TRBV5-4 and TRBJ2-2): ETGVTQSPTHLIKTRGQQVTLRCSSQSGHNTVSWYQQALGQGPQFIFQYYREEENGRGNFPPRFSGLQFPNYSSELNVNALELDDSALYLCASSLVGGETTGELFFGEGSRLTVL.

The chain is built from TRBV27 and TRBJ2-2; 7 positions agree with TRBD1. This CDR3 has 17 amino acids. The germline V gene encodes CDR1 MNHEY and CDR2 SMNVEV (reference sequence). V dropped 7 bases and J dropped 4; count of bases not matched to a gene: 15. CDR3: CASTSHSGGPGTGELFF. The CDR3 DNA is TGTGCCAGCACCTCCCATTCAGGGGGTCCTGGCACCGGGGAGCTGTTTTTT.

The chain links TRBV5-4 to TRBJ1-3; no clear D. Per germline, CDR1 SGHNT and CDR2 YYREEE (reference sequence). Between the trimmed V and J ends, which lost 2 bases and 1 base, there was a span of 13 bases. The CDR3 contains 16 residues. This CDR3 reads CASSFRPRVSGNTIYF. The CDR3 region has the DNA TGTGCCAGCAGCTTCCGTCCCCGGGTTTCTGGAAACACCATATATTTT. The full variable domain, completed using reference TRBV5-4 and TRBJ1-3, is ETGVTQSPTHLIKTRGQQVTLRCSSQSGHNTVSWYQQALGQGPQFIFQYYREEENGRGNFPPRFSGLQFPNYSSELNVNALELDDSALYLCASSFRPRVSGNTIYFGEGSWLTVV.

This sequence joins TRBV9 and TRBJ1-3, with 9 bases that match TRBD1. CDR3 size: 16 residues. Germline loops: CDR1 SGDLS, CDR2 YYNGEE. V shed 3 bases and J 2 bases; nucleotides not matched to a gene: 6. The CDR3 spells CASSEDRGLAGNTIYF. The CDR3 DNA follows: TGTGCCAGCAGCGAGGACAGGGGTTTGGCTGGAAACACCATATATTTT. Combining the CDR3 with reference TRBV9 and TRBJ1-3 gives the whole variable domain DSGVTQTPKHLITATGQRVTLRCSPRSGDLSVYWYQQSLDQGLQFLIQYYNGEERAKGNILERFSAQQFPDLHSELNLSSLELGDSALYFCASSEDRGLAGNTIYFGEGSWLTVV.

This chain uses TRBV9 with TRBJ2-1; the D gene is possibly TRBD2 (5 bases). Looked up from germline, CDR1 is SGDLS and CDR2 is YYNGEE. V was clipped by 2 bases and J by 7 bases, with 19 bases between them. The CDR3 sequence is 16 residues long. The CDR3 sequence: CASSVEVLRVGNEQFF. Here the CDR3 DNA reads TGTGCCAGCAGCGTTGAAGTTTTGCGGGTCGGAAATGAGCAGTTCTTC.

The J gene is TRBJ1-4, the V gene TRBV5-4; no firm D call. The CDR3 runs to 15 residues. The germline gives CDR1 SGHNT, CDR2 YYREEE (reference sequence). Trimming pared 2 bases from V and 4 bases from J, leaving 12 bases between. CDR3: CASSFNPHLNEKLFF. CDR3 sequence (DNA): TGTGCCAGCAGCTTTAATCCACACCTTAATGAAAAACTGTTTTTT.

The chain is built from TRBV7-6 and TRBJ2-1, with unresolved D. V was trimmed by 2 bases and J by 0 bases, leaving 14 bases between them. The CDR3 consists of 17 residues. CDR1 is SGHVS and CDR2 is FNYEAQ in the germline V gene. The DNA for the CDR3 is TGTGCCAGCAGCTTAATTGATGAGGCGAGCTCCTACAATGAGCAGTTCTTC. Translation: CASSLIDEASSYNEQFF.